A selection of T cell receptor beta chains follows, all from one sample in a study of preoperative IRX-2 immunotherapy in early breast cancer. Data came from immunoSEQ multiplex PCR; TCRdb stores just in-frame clones and leaves some out. Here the sample spans 25,000 to 30,000 clones, approximately 81% being singletons. Here the sequenced sample was lymph node tissue, taken after IRX-2 immunotherapy. Receptor source: a human donor with breast cancer. Both conserved end residues are part of each CDR3. The order of the fields is clone size, J gene, D gene, CDR3 length, V gene, CDR3 DNA, CDR3 protein. D genes are given only for firm matches. Clone size is stated in some rows and not others, as once, few, many or a class when expanded.

size: .
J: TRBJ1-2
D: TRBD1
length: 15
V: TRBV27
DNA: TGTGCCAGCAGCTCGCCGGGACAGGCTAACTATGGCTACACCTTC
CDR3: CASSSPGQANYGYTF

size: .
J: TRBJ2-1
D: TRBD2
length: 16
V: TRBV5-1
DNA: TGCGCCAGCAGCATCTCCCCGGCGGGAGGGCCGGATGAGCAGTTCTTC
CDR3: CASSISPAGGPDEQFF

size: .
J: TRBJ2-1
D: TRBD1
length: 16
V: TRBV6-8
DNA: TGTGCCAGCAGTTGGATAGGACAGGGAAGATACAATGAGCAGTTCTTC
CDR3: CASSWIGQGRYNEQFF

size: .
J: TRBJ1-3
D: .
length: 14
V: TRBV11-3
DNA: TGTGCCAGCAGCTTACCAGGGACTGGAAACACCATATATTTT
CDR3: CASSLPGTGNTIYF

size: few
J: TRBJ2-3
D: TRBD1
length: 15
V: TRBV11-3
DNA: TGTGCCAGCAGCTTAGGGGGACAGTCCACAGATACGCAGTATTTT
CDR3: CASSLGGQSTDTQYF

size: .
J: TRBJ2-2
D: TRBD2
length: 18
V: TRBV11-3
DNA: TGTGCCAGCAGCTTAATACCCACTAGCGGGGGCTCCACCGGGGAGCTGTTTTTT
CDR3: CASSLIPTSGGSTGELFF

size: .
J: TRBJ1-2
D: TRBD1
length: 14
V: TRBV7-8
DNA: TGTGCCAGCAGCGAGGGACAGGCTACCTATGGCTACACCTTC
CDR3: CASSEGQATYGYTF

size: .
J: TRBJ1-2
D: .
length: 15
V: TRBV5-1
DNA: TGCGCCAGCAGCCCGGGAGGCAGGGGAGGAGGTGGCTACACCTTC
CDR3: CASSPGGRGGGGYTF

size: .
J: TRBJ2-3
D: TRBD2
length: 18
V: TRBV23-1
DNA: TGCGCCAGCAGTCCATCCTGGACTAGCGGGGATAGCACAGATACGCAGTATTTT
CDR3: CASSPSWTSGDSTDTQYF

size: .
J: TRBJ2-1
D: TRBD2
length: 15
V: TRBV7-6
DNA: TGTGCCAGCAGCTTAGGGACTAGCGCAGGAAATGAGCAGTTCTTC
CDR3: CASSLGTSAGNEQFF

size: once
J: TRBJ2-7
D: .
length: 14
V: TRBV30
DNA: TGTGCCTGGAGTGTCTCGTTGATCTCCTACGAGCAGTACTTC
CDR3: CAWSVSLISYEQYF

size: few
J: TRBJ2-6
D: TRBD1
length: 17
V: TRBV18
DNA: TGTGCCAGCTCACGGGACAGGGGGCAATCTGGGGCCAACGTCCTGACTTTC
CDR3: CASSRDRGQSGANVLTF

size: .
J: TRBJ2-1
D: TRBD1
length: 15
V: TRBV28
DNA: TGTGCCAGCAACCCCGGGACAGGGATCCACAATGAGCAGTTCTTC
CDR3: CASNPGTGIHNEQFF

size: .
J: TRBJ1-1
D: TRBD1
length: 15
V: TRBV6-8
DNA: TGTGCCAGCAGTTGGAGCAGGGGGCTAACCACTGAAGCTTTCTTT
CDR3: CASSWSRGLTTEAFF

size: .
J: TRBJ2-5
D: .
length: 15
V: TRBV5-1
DNA: TGCGCCAGCAGCTTGGACAGGACGGAGGGAGAGACCCAGTACTTC
CDR3: CASSLDRTEGETQYF

size: .
J: TRBJ2-1
D: TRBD2
length: 15
V: TRBV6-8
DNA: TGTGCCAGCAGCCTACTAGCGGGAGATGACGATGAGCAGTTCTTC
CDR3: CASSLLAGDDDEQFF

size: .
J: TRBJ2-4
D: .
length: 13
V: TRBV1
DNA: TGCGCCAGCAGCCAAGAACAGCAAAACATTCAGTACTTC
CDR3: CASSQEQQNIQYF

size: .
J: TRBJ2-7
D: TRBD2
length: 15
V: TRBV15
DNA: TGTGCCACCAGCAGGGGTGCTAGCGGGAGTTACGAGCAGTACTTC
CDR3: CATSRGASGSYEQYF

size: few
J: TRBJ2-3
D: .
length: 15
V: TRBV11-3
DNA: TGTGCCAGCAGGCCCGGACAGATATACACAGATACGCAGTATTTT
CDR3: CASRPGQIYTDTQYF

size: .
J: TRBJ2-3
D: .
length: 15
V: TRBV6-8
DNA: TGTGCCATCAGTGTGGCAGGCCCCTACACAGATACGCAGTATTTT
CDR3: CAISVAGPYTDTQYF

size: .
J: TRBJ2-7
D: .
length: 14
V: TRBV2
DNA: TGTGCCAGCAGTGGATGGGACCAGCCCTACGAGCAGTACTTC
CDR3: CASSGWDQPYEQYF

size: .
J: TRBJ2-7
D: .
length: 14
V: TRBV6-8
DNA: TGTGCCAGCAAGAGTAGGGACATCTCCTACGAGCAGTACTTC
CDR3: CASKSRDISYEQYF

size: .
J: TRBJ1-2
D: .
length: 13
V: TRBV28
DNA: TGTGCCAGCAGCCTGCAGATTAACTATGGCTACACCTTC
CDR3: CASSLQINYGYTF

size: .
J: TRBJ1-2
D: .
length: 15
V: TRBV5-1
DNA: TGCGCCAGCAGCTTTCTGGACAGTCCTAACTATGGCTACACCTTC
CDR3: CASSFLDSPNYGYTF

size: .
J: TRBJ2-2
D: TRBD2
length: 17
V: TRBV15
DNA: TGTGCCACCAGCAGAAGTACGAAGCGGGGCTACACCGGGGAGCTGTTTTTT
CDR3: CATSRSTKRGYTGELFF

size: .
J: TRBJ2-3
D: TRBD2
length: 14
V: TRBV29-1
DNA: TGCAGCGGACGTACTAGCGGGATGACAGATACGCAGTATTTT
CDR3: CSGRTSGMTDTQYF

size: .
J: TRBJ1-2
D: .
length: 14
V: TRBV15
DNA: TGTGCCACCAGCAGAGATCAAAGTAGCTATGGCTACACCTTC
CDR3: CATSRDQSSYGYTF

size: .
J: TRBJ1-1
D: .
length: 13
V: TRBV7-8
DNA: TGTGCCAGCAGCTCACTACGAGGGTTAGAAGCTTTCTTT
CDR3: CASSSLRGLEAFF

size: .
J: TRBJ1-1
D: .
length: 12
V: TRBV29-1
DNA: TGCAGCGCCGAGGTAGTGAACACTGAAGCTTTCTTT
CDR3: CSAEVVNTEAFF

size: .
J: TRBJ2-7
D: .
length: 14
V: TRBV30
DNA: TGTGCCTGGAGTGTACGAGACAGACTATACGAGCAGTACTTC
CDR3: CAWSVRDRLYEQYF

size: .
J: TRBJ2-3
D: .
length: 13
V: TRBV29-1
DNA: TGCAGCGTTGTCGGCAGCCACACAGATACGCAGTATTTT
CDR3: CSVVGSHTDTQYF

size: .
J: TRBJ1-1
D: .
length: 15
V: TRBV14
DNA: TGTGCCAGCAGCCAAGATTGGAAGGGAAGGGCTGAAGCTTTCTTT
CDR3: CASSQDWKGRAEAFF

size: few
J: TRBJ1-1
D: .
length: 12
V: TRBV6-8
DNA: TGTGCCAGCAATCATCAGGGGACTGAAGCTTTCTTT
CDR3: CASNHQGTEAFF

size: .
J: TRBJ1-5
D: TRBD1
length: 14
V: TRBV19
DNA: TGTGCCAGTAGCCGGACAGGGACTGGCCAGCCCCAGCATTTT
CDR3: CASSRTGTGQPQHF

size: .
J: TRBJ1-5
D: TRBD1
length: 15
V: TRBV19
DNA: TGTGCCAGTACTATAGGCGGGACAGTCAATCAGCCCCAGCATTTT
CDR3: CASTIGGTVNQPQHF

size: few
J: TRBJ1-1
D: .
length: 12
V: TRBV19
DNA: TGTGCCAGTAGGGAGTTGAACACTGAAGCTTTCTTT
CDR3: CASRELNTEAFF

size: few
J: TRBJ2-3
D: .
length: 16
V: TRBV1
DNA: TGCGCCAGCAGCCAAGGTATAGATTCTAGCACAGATACGCAGTATTTT
CDR3: CASSQGIDSSTDTQYF

size: .
J: TRBJ2-1
D: TRBD2
length: 15
V: TRBV7-7
DNA: TGTGCTAGCAGCTCGTCTAGCGGGAGTTACAATGAGCAGTTCTTC
CDR3: CASSSSSGSYNEQFF

size: .
J: TRBJ2-5
D: TRBD2
length: 15
V: TRBV11-3
DNA: TGTGCCAGCAGCCAGGGACTAGGGGGGATGGAGACCCAGTACTTC
CDR3: CASSQGLGGMETQYF

size: .
J: TRBJ2-7
D: .
length: 17
V: TRBV5-1
DNA: TGCGCCAGCAGCCAAGAAGTGGGGGAGCGGGTAAGTCCCGAGCAGTACTTC
CDR3: CASSQEVGERVSPEQYF

size: .
J: TRBJ1-4
D: .
length: 14
V: TRBV19
DNA: TGTGCCAGTAGTACAGGACAGCCTAATGAAAAACTGTTTTTT
CDR3: CASSTGQPNEKLFF

size: few
J: TRBJ2-1
D: TRBD2
length: 15
V: TRBV10-2
DNA: TGCGCCAGCAGTGAGTGGGACTACTCCTACAATGAGCAGTTCTTC
CDR3: CASSEWDYSYNEQFF

size: .
J: TRBJ1-5
D: .
length: 16
V: TRBV4-1
DNA: TGCGCCAGCAGCCAAGAGTGGTCAACGAGCAATCAGCCCCAGCATTTT
CDR3: CASSQEWSTSNQPQHF

size: few
J: TRBJ2-2
D: .
length: 14
V: TRBV19
DNA: TGTGCCAGTTTTCGGACAGAGGACACCGGGGAGCTGTTTTTT
CDR3: CASFRTEDTGELFF

size: .
J: TRBJ2-5
D: TRBD2
length: 15
V: TRBV6-8
DNA: TGTGCCAGCAGTTACGCCGGGCTAGCGGGAGAGACCCAGTACTTC
CDR3: CASSYAGLAGETQYF

size: .
J: TRBJ1-5
D: TRBD1
length: 14
V: TRBV19
DNA: TGTGCCAGTCTTCTGACAGGGGGCGATCAGCCCCAGCATTTT
CDR3: CASLLTGGDQPQHF

size: .
J: TRBJ1-1
D: .
length: 15
V: TRBV28
DNA: TGTGCCAGCAATTTGAGGCAATACAGGAACACTGAAGCTTTCTTT
CDR3: CASNLRQYRNTEAFF

size: .
J: TRBJ1-4
D: .
length: 14
V: TRBV11-3
DNA: TGTGCCAGCAGCTCCCGGGTTTTTAATGAAAAACTGTTTTTT
CDR3: CASSSRVFNEKLFF

size: .
J: TRBJ2-7
D: TRBD2
length: 13
V: TRBV18
DNA: TGTGCCAGCCGAGCGGGATCAACCTACGAGCAGTACTTC
CDR3: CASRAGSTYEQYF

size: .
J: TRBJ2-7
D: .
length: 14
V: TRBV28
DNA: TGTGCCAGCACCTACGGAGGGGCCCCCTACGAGCAGTACTTC
CDR3: CASTYGGAPYEQYF

size: .
J: TRBJ1-2
D: .
length: 12
V: TRBV6-8
DNA: TGTGCCAGCAGCGCAGGGGAGTCGGGCTACACCTTC
CDR3: CASSAGESGYTF

size: .
J: TRBJ2-1
D: .
length: 13
V: TRBV10-2
DNA: TGCGCCAGCAGTCAGAGCGCCTACAATGAGCAGTTCTTC
CDR3: CASSQSAYNEQFF

size: once
J: TRBJ2-5
D: TRBD2
length: 13
V: TRBV7-1
DNA: TGTGCCAGCAGCTTCGGGAGGGGAGAGACCCAGTACTTC
CDR3: CASSFGRGETQYF

size: .
J: TRBJ2-5
D: TRBD2
length: 15
V: TRBV15
DNA: TGTGCCACCAGCAGAGCCAGGGACGGCGGGGGGACCCAGTACTTC
CDR3: CATSRARDGGGTQYF

size: .
J: TRBJ1-4
D: TRBD1
length: 15
V: TRBV7-4
DNA: TGTGCCAGCAGCGTCGGACAGGGTAATAATGAAAAACTGTTTTTT
CDR3: CASSVGQGNNEKLFF

size: .
J: TRBJ1-3
D: TRBD1
length: 15
V: TRBV6-8
DNA: TGTGCCAGCAGTTACTCACAGGGGAGGCGAAACACCATATATTTT
CDR3: CASSYSQGRRNTIYF